This T cell receptor (beta chain) is drawn from a study of cytomegalovirus exposure and HLA in healthy donors. General observations from the study: First-cohort TCR clusters were later found to tend to co-occur in the 120 or so validation repertoires. Most TCR sequences proved rare, with some public TCRs found in many donors.

Only in-frame clones appear in the TCRdb table, and some are missing; sequencing was by immunoSEQ multiplex PCR. The repertoire holds tens of thousands of clones, with about 92% as singletons. A note on this clone: Its antigen is undetermined.

The donors were in the roughly 110-subject validation cohort, distinct from the 666-subject first cohort. From germline, CDR1 is MNHNS and CDR2 SASEGT. The V gene lost 3 bases and the J gene lost 0 bases, with 11 bases spanning the gap. The CDR3 sequence is 15 residues long. The rearrangement links TRBV6-1 to TRBJ1-1; D may be TRBD1 (5 bases). The TCR originated in a man in his late teens or twenties in good health and CMV-seronegative. The specimen sequenced was PBMCs. CDR3 amino acids: CASSETDNMNTEAFF. The CDR3 nucleotides are TGTGCCAGCAGTGAGACAGATAATATGAACACTGAAGCTTTCTTT.